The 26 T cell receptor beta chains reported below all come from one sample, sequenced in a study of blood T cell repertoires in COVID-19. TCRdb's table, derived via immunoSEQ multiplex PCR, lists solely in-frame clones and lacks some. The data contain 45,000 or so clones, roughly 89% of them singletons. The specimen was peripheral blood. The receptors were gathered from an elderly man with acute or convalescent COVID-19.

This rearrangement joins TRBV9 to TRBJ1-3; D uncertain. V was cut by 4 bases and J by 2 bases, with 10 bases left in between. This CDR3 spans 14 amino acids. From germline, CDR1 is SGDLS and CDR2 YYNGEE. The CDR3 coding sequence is TGTGCCAGCAGCCCCCCTTTTACTGGAAACACCATATATTTT. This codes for CASSPPFTGNTIYF.

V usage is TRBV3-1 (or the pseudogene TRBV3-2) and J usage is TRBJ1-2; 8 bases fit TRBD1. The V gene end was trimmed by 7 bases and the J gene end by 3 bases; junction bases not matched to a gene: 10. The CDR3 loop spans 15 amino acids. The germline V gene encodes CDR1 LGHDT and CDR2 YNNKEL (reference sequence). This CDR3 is CASTPGTGDYYGYTF. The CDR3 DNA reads TGTGCCAGCACGCCTGGGACAGGTGACTACTATGGCTACACCTTC.

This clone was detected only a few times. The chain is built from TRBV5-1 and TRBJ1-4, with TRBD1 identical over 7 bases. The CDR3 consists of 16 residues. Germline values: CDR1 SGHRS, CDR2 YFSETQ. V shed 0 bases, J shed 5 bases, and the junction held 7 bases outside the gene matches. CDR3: CASSLGVTGHNEKLFF. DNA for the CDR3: TGCGCCAGCAGCTTGGGGGTGACAGGGCACAATGAAAAACTGTTTTTT. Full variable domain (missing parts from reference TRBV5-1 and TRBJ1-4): KAGVTQTPRYLIKTRGQQVTLSCSPISGHRSVSWYQQTPGQGLQFLFEYFSETQRNKGNFPGRFSGRQFSNSRSEMNVSTLELGDSALYLCASSLGVTGHNEKLFFGSGTQLSVL.

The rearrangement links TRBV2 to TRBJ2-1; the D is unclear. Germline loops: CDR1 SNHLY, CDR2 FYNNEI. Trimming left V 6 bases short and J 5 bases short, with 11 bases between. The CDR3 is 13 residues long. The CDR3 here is CASSALLDNEQFF. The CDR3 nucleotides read TGTGCCAGCAGCGCCCTCCTAGACAATGAGCAGTTCTTC. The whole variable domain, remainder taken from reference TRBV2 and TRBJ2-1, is EPEVTQTPSHQVTQMGQEVILRCVPISNHLYFYWYRQILGQKVEFLVSFYNNEISEKSEIFDDQFSVERPDGSNFTLKIRSTKLEDSAMYFCASSALLDNEQFFGPGTRLTVL.

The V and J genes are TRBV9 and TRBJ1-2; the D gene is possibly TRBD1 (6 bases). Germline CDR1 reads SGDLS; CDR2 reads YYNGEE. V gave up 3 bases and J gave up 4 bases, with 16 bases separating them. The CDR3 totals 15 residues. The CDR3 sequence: CASSEGGGDTYGYTF. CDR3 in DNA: TGTGCCAGCAGCGAAGGAGGGGGGGACACCTATGGCTACACCTTC.

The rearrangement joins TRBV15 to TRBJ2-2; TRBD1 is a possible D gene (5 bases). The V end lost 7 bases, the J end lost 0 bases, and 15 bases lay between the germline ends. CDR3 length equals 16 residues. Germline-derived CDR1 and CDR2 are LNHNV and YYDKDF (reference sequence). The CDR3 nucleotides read TGTGCCACCACCCGTAAAGGGGTGTCGAACACCGGGGAGCTGTTTTTT. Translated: CATTRKGVSNTGELFF.

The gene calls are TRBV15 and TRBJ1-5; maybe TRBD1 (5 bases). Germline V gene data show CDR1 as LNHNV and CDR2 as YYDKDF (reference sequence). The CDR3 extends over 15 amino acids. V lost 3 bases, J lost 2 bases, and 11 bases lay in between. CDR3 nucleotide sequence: TGTGCCACCAGCAGGGGCAGGGTGGGCAATCAGCCCCAGCATTTT. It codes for CATSRGRVGNQPQHF.

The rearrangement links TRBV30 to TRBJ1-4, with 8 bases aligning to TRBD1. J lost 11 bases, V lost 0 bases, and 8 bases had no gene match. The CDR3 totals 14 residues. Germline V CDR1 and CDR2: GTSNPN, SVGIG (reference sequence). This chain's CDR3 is CAWSVHRGSSKLFF. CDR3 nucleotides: TGTGCCTGGAGTGTACACAGGGGGTCTAGTAAACTGTTTTTT.

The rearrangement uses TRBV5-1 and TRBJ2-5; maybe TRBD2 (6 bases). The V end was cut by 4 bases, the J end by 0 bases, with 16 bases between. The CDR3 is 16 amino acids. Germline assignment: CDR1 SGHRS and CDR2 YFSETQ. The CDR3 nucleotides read TGCGCCAGCAGCCTCTCGGGACTCAACAACCAAGAGACCCAGTACTTC. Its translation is CASSLSGLNNQETQYF. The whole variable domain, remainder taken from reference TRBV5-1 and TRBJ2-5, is KAGVTQTPRYLIKTRGQQVTLSCSPISGHRSVSWYQQTPGQGLQFLFEYFSETQRNKGNFPGRFSGRQFSNSRSEMNVSTLELGDSALYLCASSLSGLNNQETQYFGPGTRLLVL.

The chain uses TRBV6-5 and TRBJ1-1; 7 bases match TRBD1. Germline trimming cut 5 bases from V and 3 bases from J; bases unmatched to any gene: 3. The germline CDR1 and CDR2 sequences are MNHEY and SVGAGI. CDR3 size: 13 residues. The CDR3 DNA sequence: TGTGCCAGCAGTACTACAGGGGACACTGAAGCTTTCTTT. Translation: CASSTTGDTEAFF.

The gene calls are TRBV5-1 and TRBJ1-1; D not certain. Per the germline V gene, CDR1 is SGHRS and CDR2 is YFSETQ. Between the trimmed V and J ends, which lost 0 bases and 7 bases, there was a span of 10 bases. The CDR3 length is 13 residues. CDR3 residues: CASSLAAGNEAFF. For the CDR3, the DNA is TGCGCCAGCAGCTTGGCCGCGGGTAATGAAGCTTTCTTT.

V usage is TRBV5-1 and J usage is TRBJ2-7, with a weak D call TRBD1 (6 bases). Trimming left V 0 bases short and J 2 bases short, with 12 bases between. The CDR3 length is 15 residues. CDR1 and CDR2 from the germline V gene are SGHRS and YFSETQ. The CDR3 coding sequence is TGCGCCAGCAGCTTGGTCTCACAGGGCCCCTACGAGCAGTACTTC. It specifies CASSLVSQGPYEQYF.

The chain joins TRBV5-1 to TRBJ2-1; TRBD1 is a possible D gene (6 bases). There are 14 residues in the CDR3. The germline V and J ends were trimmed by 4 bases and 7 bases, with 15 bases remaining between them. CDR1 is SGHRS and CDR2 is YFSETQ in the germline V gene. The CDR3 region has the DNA TGCGCCAGCAGCCCCTTTCAGGGGACGAATGAGCAGTTCTTC. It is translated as CASSPFQGTNEQFF.

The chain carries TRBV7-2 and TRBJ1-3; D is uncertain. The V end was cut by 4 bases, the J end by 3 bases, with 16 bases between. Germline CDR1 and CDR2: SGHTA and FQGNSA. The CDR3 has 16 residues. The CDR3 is CASSSRTGIDGNTIYF. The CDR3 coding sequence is TGTGCCAGCAGCTCCCGGACCGGGATCGATGGAAACACCATATATTTT.

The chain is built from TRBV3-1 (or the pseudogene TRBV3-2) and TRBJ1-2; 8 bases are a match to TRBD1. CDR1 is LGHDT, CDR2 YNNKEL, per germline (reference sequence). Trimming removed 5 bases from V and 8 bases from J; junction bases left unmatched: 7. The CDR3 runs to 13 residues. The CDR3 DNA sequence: TGTGCCAGCAGCGCGACAGGGGCCGGCGGCTACACCTTC. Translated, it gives CASSATGAGGYTF.

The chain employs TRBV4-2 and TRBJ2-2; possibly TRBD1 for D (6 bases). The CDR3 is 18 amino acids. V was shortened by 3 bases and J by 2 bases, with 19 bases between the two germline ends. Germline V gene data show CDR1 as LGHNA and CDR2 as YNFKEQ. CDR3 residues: CASSHSPTGTRNTGELFF. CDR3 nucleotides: TGTGCCAGCAGCCATTCTCCTACCGGGACAAGAAACACCGGGGAGCTGTTTTTT.

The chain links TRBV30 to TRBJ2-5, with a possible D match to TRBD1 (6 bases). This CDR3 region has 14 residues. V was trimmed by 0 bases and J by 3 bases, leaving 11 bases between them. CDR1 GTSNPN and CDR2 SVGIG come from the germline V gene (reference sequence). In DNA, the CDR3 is TGTGCCTGGAGTGTACTCCAGGGGAAAGAGACCCAGTACTTC. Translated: CAWSVLQGKETQYF.

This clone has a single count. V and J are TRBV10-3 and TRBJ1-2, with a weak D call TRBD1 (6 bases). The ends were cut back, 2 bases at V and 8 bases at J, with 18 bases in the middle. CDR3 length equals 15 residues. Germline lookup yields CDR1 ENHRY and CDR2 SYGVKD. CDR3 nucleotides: TGTGCCATCAGTGAGCCCCACGCGGGGGCGAAAGGCTACACCTTC. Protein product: CAISEPHAGAKGYTF.

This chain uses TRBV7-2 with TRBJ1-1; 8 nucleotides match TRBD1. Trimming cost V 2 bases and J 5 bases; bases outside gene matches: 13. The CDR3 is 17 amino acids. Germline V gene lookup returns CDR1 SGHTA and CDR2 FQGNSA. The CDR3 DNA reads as TGTGCCAGCAGCTTATTCGCAGGGGGCGTCGTAGGAACTGAAGCTTTCTTT. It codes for CASSLFAGGVVGTEAFF.

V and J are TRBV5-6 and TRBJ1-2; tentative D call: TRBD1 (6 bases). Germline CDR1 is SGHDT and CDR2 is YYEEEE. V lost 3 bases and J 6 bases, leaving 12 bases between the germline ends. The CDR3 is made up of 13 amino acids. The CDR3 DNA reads TGTGCCAGCAGCTGGGACACTTCCCATGGCTACACCTTC. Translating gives CASSWDTSHGYTF. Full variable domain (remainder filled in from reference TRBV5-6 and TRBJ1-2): DAGVTQSPTHLIKTRGQQVTLRCSPKSGHDTVSWYQQALGQGPQFIFQYYEEEERQRGNFPDRFSGHQFPNYSSELNVNALLLGDSALYLCASSWDTSHGYTFGSGTRLTVV.

The chain's CDR3 is CASSILTGSASFSGNTIYF. The CDR3, as DNA: TGTGCCAGTAGTATCCTGACAGGTTCGGCTTCTTTCTCTGGAAACACCATATATTTT. The chain links TRBV19 to TRBJ1-3, with a tentative D call TRBD1 (6 bases). This CDR3 contains 19 residues. Germline CDR1 LNHDA, CDR2 SQIVND (reference sequence). V lost 3 bases to trimming and J lost 0 bases, with 21 bases between them.

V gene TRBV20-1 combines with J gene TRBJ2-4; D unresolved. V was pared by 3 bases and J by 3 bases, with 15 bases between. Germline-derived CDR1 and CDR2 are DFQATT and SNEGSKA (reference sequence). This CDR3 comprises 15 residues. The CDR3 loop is CSASQPIIGKNIQYF. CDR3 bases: TGCAGTGCTAGTCAACCCATAATCGGCAAAAACATTCAGTACTTC.

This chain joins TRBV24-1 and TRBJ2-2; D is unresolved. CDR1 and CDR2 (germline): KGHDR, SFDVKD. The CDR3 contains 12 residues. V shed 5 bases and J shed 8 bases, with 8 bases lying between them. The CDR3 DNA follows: TGTGCCACCAGTGTGGCGGTGGGGGAGCTGTTTTTT. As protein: CATSVAVGELFF.

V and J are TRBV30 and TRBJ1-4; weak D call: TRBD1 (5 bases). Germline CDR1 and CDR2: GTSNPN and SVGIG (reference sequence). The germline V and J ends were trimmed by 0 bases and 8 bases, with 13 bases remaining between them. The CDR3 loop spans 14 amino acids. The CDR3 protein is CAWSVGRVGEKLFF. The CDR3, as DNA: TGTGCCTGGAGTGTAGGCAGGGTAGGGGAAAAACTGTTTTTT.

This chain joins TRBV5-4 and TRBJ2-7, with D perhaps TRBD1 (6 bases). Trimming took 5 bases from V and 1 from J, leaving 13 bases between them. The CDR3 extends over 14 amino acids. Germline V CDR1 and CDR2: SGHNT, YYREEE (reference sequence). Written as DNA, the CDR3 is TGTGCCAGCAGACAACAGGGCGTATCCTACGAGCAGTACTTC. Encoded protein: CASRQQGVSYEQYF.

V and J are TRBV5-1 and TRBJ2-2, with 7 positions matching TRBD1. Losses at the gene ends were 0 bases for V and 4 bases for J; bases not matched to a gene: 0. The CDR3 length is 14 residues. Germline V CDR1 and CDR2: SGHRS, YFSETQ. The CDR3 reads CASSLEGATGELFF. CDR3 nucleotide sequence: TGCGCCAGCAGCTTGGAGGGGGCCACCGGGGAGCTGTTTTTT. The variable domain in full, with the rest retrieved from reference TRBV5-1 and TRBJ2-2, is KAGVTQTPRYLIKTRGQQVTLSCSPISGHRSVSWYQQTPGQGLQFLFEYFSETQRNKGNFPGRFSGRQFSNSRSEMNVSTLELGDSALYLCASSLEGATGELFFGEGSRLTVL.